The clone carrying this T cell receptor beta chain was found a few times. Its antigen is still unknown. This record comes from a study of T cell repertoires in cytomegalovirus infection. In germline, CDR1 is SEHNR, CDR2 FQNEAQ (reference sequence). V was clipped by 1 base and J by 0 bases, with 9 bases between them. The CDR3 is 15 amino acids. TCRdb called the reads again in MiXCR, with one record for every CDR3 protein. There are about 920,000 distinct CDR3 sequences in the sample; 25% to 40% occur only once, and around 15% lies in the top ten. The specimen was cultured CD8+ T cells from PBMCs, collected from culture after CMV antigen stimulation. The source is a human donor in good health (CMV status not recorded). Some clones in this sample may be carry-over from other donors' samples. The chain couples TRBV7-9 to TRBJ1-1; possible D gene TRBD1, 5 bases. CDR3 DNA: TGTGCCAGCAGCTTAGGGAGGGGCGTGAACACTGAAGCTTTCTTT. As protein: CASSLGRGVNTEAFF.